This passage covers 24 T cell receptor beta chains from one sample sequenced in a study of cytomegalovirus exposure and HLA in healthy donors. TCRdb keeps only in-frame clones here, not all; method: immunoSEQ multiplex PCR. The sample consists of about 360,000 clones, about nine tenths of them appearing once. The sequenced sample was PBMCs. The origin of the receptors is a young woman in good health and CMV-seronegative.

The chain employs TRBV6-5 and TRBJ1-5; 8 nucleotides align to TRBD1. J was trimmed by 7 bases and V by 5 bases; bases with no gene match: 4. CDR3 size: 13 residues. Germline CDR1 reads MNHEY; CDR2 reads SVGAGI. The CDR3 here is CASSQGAGQPQHF. The CDR3 nucleotides read TGTGCCAGCAGTCAGGGGGCAGGACAGCCCCAGCATTTT.

This clone turned up a few times. The J gene is TRBJ1-5, the V gene TRBV18, with 7 bases that match TRBD1. The CDR3 is 15 residues long. V gave up 1 base and J gave up 6 bases; unmatched junction bases: 6. CDR1 and CDR2 from the germline V gene are KGHSH and LQKENI. DNA of the CDR3: TGTGCCAGCTCACCACAACAGGGGTCGCGTCAGCCCCAGCATTTT. Its translation is CASSPQQGSRQPQHF.

V usage is TRBV28 and J usage is TRBJ2-1, with TRBD1 identical over 7 bases. The length of the CDR3 is 15 residues. V shed 3 bases and J 10 bases; nucleotides not matched to a gene: 12. In germline, CDR1 is MDHEN, CDR2 SYDVKM. CDR3 protein: CASSFPGQLRDEQFF. Here the CDR3 DNA reads TGTGCCAGCAGTTTTCCGGGACAGTTAAGGGACGAGCAGTTCTTC.

The J gene is TRBJ2-3, the V gene TRBV7-8; 12 bases are a match to TRBD2. With 5 bases clipped from V and 3 bases from J, the junction kept 6 bases outside the gene matches. Germline-derived CDR1 and CDR2 are SGHVS and FQNEAQ. There are 16 residues in the CDR3. CDR3 sequence reads: CASSLLAGGGTDTQYF. The CDR3, as DNA: TGTGCCAGCAGCCTACTAGCGGGGGGAGGGACAGATACGCAGTATTTT.

The V call is TRBV11-3, the J call TRBJ2-7; 8 bases agree with TRBD1. Germline-derived CDR1 and CDR2 are SGHNT and YENEEA. Trimming took 3 bases from V and 3 from J; bases not matched to a gene: 1. The CDR3 has 13 amino acids. CDR3 protein: CASSFGQGYEQYF. The DNA of the CDR3 is TGTGCCAGCAGCTTCGGACAGGGCTACGAGCAGTACTTC.

The genes are TRBV2 and TRBJ1-5; D unclear. Germline CDR1 reads SNHLY; CDR2 reads FYNNEI. The V and J ends lost 1 base and 8 bases respectively, with 9 bases between them. The CDR3 loop spans 13 amino acids. CDR3 sequence reads: CASSEEWREPQHF. Here the CDR3 DNA reads TGTGCCAGCAGTGAAGAATGGCGGGAGCCCCAGCATTTT.

V and J are TRBV2 and TRBJ1-6; D might be TRBD1 (5 bases). Trimming shortened V by 6 bases and J by 2 bases, and 14 bases separated the two germline ends. Per the germline V gene, CDR1 is SNHLY and CDR2 is FYNNEI. CDR3 size: 16 residues. CDR3 residues: CASRPRAAAYNSPLHF. The CDR3 DNA reads TGTGCCAGCAGGCCCAGGGCAGCCGCCTATAATTCACCCCTCCACTTT.

V gene TRBV2 combines with J gene TRBJ2-7; a weak D match, TRBD2 (5 bases). The germline V gene encodes CDR1 SNHLY and CDR2 FYNNEI. The CDR3 length is 14 residues. V dropped 6 bases and J dropped 3 bases, with 15 bases sitting between them. CDR3 residues: CASSPRAGDYEQYF. CDR3 bases: TGTGCCAGCAGCCCACGGGCCGGGGACTACGAGCAGTACTTC.

CDR3 sequence: CASSTDRDRDLYEQYF. The DNA for the CDR3 is TGTGCCAGCAGTACCGACCGGGACAGGGACCTCTACGAGCAGTACTTC. This chain connects TRBV28 to TRBJ2-7, with 9 bases lining up with TRBD1. With V trimmed by 5 bases and J by 3 bases, 11 bases remained unmatched. The CDR3 is 16 amino acids. Germline lookup yields CDR1 MDHEN and CDR2 SYDVKM.

This chain links TRBV7-9 with TRBJ2-7, with TRBD1 as a possible D gene (5 bases). V lost 3 bases, J lost 0 bases, and 9 bases lay in between. The CDR3 runs 14 residues. Looked up from germline, CDR1 is SEHNR and CDR2 is FQNEAQ (reference sequence). For the CDR3, the DNA is TGTGCCAGCAGCTTCGCAGGGCTCTCCTACGAGCAGTACTTC. This sequence encodes CASSFAGLSYEQYF.

The V call is TRBV5-5, the J call TRBJ1-2; 9 bases are shared with TRBD1. The germline gives CDR1 SGHKS, CDR2 YYEKEE (reference sequence). The CDR3 length is 15 residues. Unmatched junction bases numbered 5, after V lost 0 bases and J lost 5 bases. CDR3 coding DNA: TGTGCCAGCAGCTTGGACGGGACAGGGACTTATGGCTACACCTTC. Protein product: CASSLDGTGTYGYTF.

This clone was picked up a small number of times. The V call is TRBV19, the J call TRBJ1-1, with D possibly TRBD1 on 5 matching bases. Trimming took off 9 bases at V and 3 bases at J, with 17 bases between the two ends. Germline V CDR1 and CDR2: LNHDA, SQIVND (reference sequence). The CDR3 is 14 amino acids. The CDR3 reads CASSVGRGDTEAFF. The DNA for the CDR3 is TGTGCCAGCTCAGTGGGACGGGGGGACACTGAAGCTTTCTTT.

This chain joins TRBV4-2 and TRBJ2-7, with TRBD2 identical over 8 bases. The CDR3 spans 16 residues. Trimming removed 2 bases from V and 0 bases from J; junction bases left unmatched: 6. From germline, CDR1 is LGHNA and CDR2 YNFKEQ. CDR3 amino acids: CASSQYLSGGSYEQYF. The DNA for the CDR3 is TGTGCCAGCAGCCAATACCTCAGCGGGGGCTCCTACGAGCAGTACTTC.

In nucleotides, the CDR3 is TGTGCCAGCAGTGAAGGTGGGGGCTCGGGGAATGAGCAGTTCTTC. Its protein is CASSEGGGSGNEQFF. This chain joins TRBV2 and TRBJ2-1; the D gene is possibly TRBD1 (6 bases). CDR1 and CDR2 from the germline V gene are SNHLY and FYNNEI. The CDR3 is 15 residues long. V lost 1 base to trimming and J lost 7 bases, with 14 bases between them.

The V and J genes are TRBV11-2 and TRBJ1-2, with 7 bases identical to TRBD1. Germline V gives CDR1 SGHAT, CDR2 FQNNGV. V was pared by 1 base and J by 1 base, with 6 bases of the junction left unmatched. This CDR3 is built from 16 residues. CDR3 in amino acids: CASSLGQGTHNYGYTF. The CDR3 DNA is TGTGCCAGCAGCTTAGGACAGGGCACCCATAACTATGGCTACACCTTC.

This chain's CDR3 is CASSPWDRGNEQYF. CDR3 coding DNA: TGTGCCAGCTCACCTTGGGACAGGGGGAACGAGCAGTACTTC. The V and J genes are TRBV18 and TRBJ2-7, with 11 nucleotides matching TRBD1. Germline CDR1 KGHSH, CDR2 LQKENI. The CDR3 length is 14 residues. V dropped 3 bases and J dropped 5; count of bases not matched to a gene: 3.

V gene TRBV2 combines with J gene TRBJ1-2; 8 nucleotides align to TRBD1. Per the germline V gene, CDR1 is SNHLY and CDR2 is FYNNEI. The V and J ends lost 3 bases and 4 bases, in that order; junction bases with no gene match: 7. The CDR3 length is 15 residues. The CDR3 DNA sequence: TGTGCCAGCAGTGAGCCGGGACAGGTGGCCTATGGCTACACCTTC. It yields the protein CASSEPGQVAYGYTF.

The chain combines TRBV15 with TRBJ2-1; D remains ambiguous. With 4 bases removed from V and 0 bases from J, the gap between germline ends came to 7 bases. Germline lookup yields CDR1 LNHNV and CDR2 YYDKDF (reference sequence). The CDR3 is made up of 14 amino acids. As DNA, the CDR3 is TGTGCCACCAGCATCCGGGTCTCCTACAATGAGCAGTTCTTC. Protein sequence: CATSIRVSYNEQFF.

The table lists this clone with a few counts. V gene TRBV7-9 combines with J gene TRBJ1-6; weak D call: TRBD1 (5 bases). CDR3 length equals 14 residues. V lost 2 bases and J 9 bases, leaving 11 bases between the germline ends. Germline values: CDR1 SEHNR, CDR2 FQNEAQ (reference sequence). CDR3 coding DNA: TGTGCCAGCAGCTTAACAGTGGGGGGTTCACCCCTCCACTTT. Its translation is CASSLTVGGSPLHF.

The CDR3 reads CAWSVMLRGTEQFF. The CDR3 nucleotides read TGTGCCTGGAGTGTAATGTTGCGGGGGACTGAGCAGTTCTTC. The rearrangement joins TRBV30 to TRBJ2-1; 7 bases are a match to TRBD2. The CDR3 has 14 residues. Germline trimming cut 0 bases from V and 9 bases from J; bases unmatched to any gene: 8. Germline V gives CDR1 GTSNPN, CDR2 SVGIG (reference sequence).

V is TRBV15 and J is TRBJ2-5, with TRBD2 matching 7 bases. Looked up from germline, CDR1 is LNHNV and CDR2 is YYDKDF (reference sequence). CDR3 size: 14 residues. The junction had 5 bases not matched to a gene; V was cut back by 2 bases and J by 5 bases. CDR3 region: CATSRREGRETQYF. CDR3 DNA: TGTGCCACCAGCAGAAGGGAGGGCCGGGAGACCCAGTACTTC.

V gene TRBV2 combines with J gene TRBJ2-2; 10 bases are a match to TRBD2. CDR3 length: 17 residues. Germline loops: CDR1 SNHLY, CDR2 FYNNEI. V gave up 2 bases and J gave up 6 bases; unmatched junction bases: 9. Here the CDR3 reads CASSEKRGGWLAGELFF. The CDR3 DNA reads as TGTGCCAGCAGTGAAAAGCGGGGGGGCTGGCTCGCCGGGGAGCTGTTTTTT.

V gene TRBV27 combines with J gene TRBJ2-1; TRBD2 agrees at 9 bases. With 8 bases clipped from V and 7 bases from J, the junction kept 9 bases outside the gene matches. The CDR3 totals 14 residues. Germline V gives CDR1 MNHEY, CDR2 SMNVEV (reference sequence). The CDR3 nucleotides are TGTGCCAGCGCCTGGTCTAGCGGGAATAATGAGCAGTTCTTC. It encodes CASAWSSGNNEQFF.

CDR3 sequence reads: CASSSFRDRDRGEKLFF. CDR3 bases: TGTGCCAGCAGCTCATTCCGGGACAGGGACCGGGGTGAAAAACTGTTTTTT. The V gene is TRBV11-2, the J gene TRBJ1-4, with 9 bases identical to TRBD1. CDR1 and CDR2 (germline): SGHAT, FQNNGV. The CDR3 is made up of 17 amino acids. V gave up 4 bases and J gave up 7 bases; unmatched junction bases: 13.